These 12 T cell receptor beta chains share one sample of origin, sequenced in a study of T cell clonality in common variable immunodeficiency. The table came from immunoSEQ multiplex PCR; TCRdb's copy has only in-frame clones and leaves some out. This sample carries tens of thousands of clones, none of them present only once. The source material was peripheral blood mononuclear cells. Receptors were obtained from a person aged 18-69 years in good health.

In this sample, this clone turned up many times. The read ends 3 residues before the CDR3 terminus; that terminus is restored from the germline J gene. Other DNA sequences in this sample translate to the same CDR3. The V call is TRBV5-1, the J call TRBJ2-2; 10 positions match TRBD1. The V gene's germline CDR1 is SGHRS and CDR2 YFSETQ. J gave up 1 base and V 3 bases, and 3 bases lay outside the gene matches. The CDR3 is 16 amino acids. The covered CDR3 bases are TGCGCCAGCAGCTCGGACAGGGGGTTGAACACCGGGGAG. This translates into CASSSDRGLNTGE. Given in full, the CDR3 is CASSSDRGLNTGELFF.

The sample holds many counts of this clone. The read is 3 residues too short to cover the CDR3 end, so that end is filled in from the germline J gene. The chain employs TRBV7-2 and TRBJ2-7; 8 nucleotides agree with TRBD1. The trim removed 5 bases at V and 3 bases at J, leaving 9 bases unmatched. Per germline, CDR1 SGHTA and CDR2 FQGNSA. The CDR3 contains 15 residues. The CDR3: CASSLTTGQVYEQYF. CDR3 DNA, as far as it was read: TGTGCCAGCAGCCTGACAACGGGACAGGTCTACGAG.

This clone was picked up many times. The read falls 3 residues short of the CDR3 end, and the missing part is taken from the germline J gene. The J gene is TRBJ2-2, the V gene TRBV7-7, with TRBD1 matching 10 bases. V gave up 5 bases and J gave up 4 bases; unmatched junction bases: 10. CDR1 is SSHAT and CDR2 is FNYEAQ in the germline V gene (reference sequence). The length of the CDR3 is 17 residues. Incomplete CDR3 DNA: TGTGCCAGCAGCCAACCCGGGACAGGGGTCGGCACCGGGGAG. Its protein is CASSQPGTGVGTGE. The whole CDR3 sequence reads CASSQPGTGVGTGELFF. The full variable domain, in which reference TRBV7-7 and TRBJ2-2 provide the parts outside the CDR3, is GAGVSQSPRYKVTKRGQDVTLRCDPISSHATLYWYQQALGQGPEFLTYFNYEAQPDKSGLPSDRFSAERPEGSISTLTIQRTEQRDSAMYRCASSQPGTGVGTGELFFGEGSRLTVL.

This clone occurred many times. The CDR3 end is not reached by the read, which stops 3 residues before it; the germline J gene fills it in. The chain employs TRBV20-1 and TRBJ2-4; tentatively, D is TRBD1 (6 bases). CDR1 is DFQATT, CDR2 SNEGSKA, per germline (reference sequence). There are 13 residues in the CDR3. V gave up 3 bases and J gave up 7 bases, with 13 bases separating them. This chain's CDR3 is CSASQGSLNIQYF. The sequenced part of the CDR3 DNA is TGCAGTGCTAGTCAGGGGTCCCTGAACATT.

This clone has at least ten counts. The read falls 3 residues short of the CDR3 end, and the missing part is taken from the germline J gene. This chain joins TRBV19 and TRBJ1-1; maybe TRBD1 (6 bases). V shed 5 bases and J shed 1 base, with 8 bases lying between them. The V gene's germline CDR1 is LNHDA and CDR2 SQIVND (reference sequence). The CDR3 spans 13 residues. CDR3 DNA, as far as it was read: TGTGCCAGTAGTTACAGGGAGAACACTGAA. Translation: CASSYRENTE. The CDR3 reads in full as CASSYRENTEAFF.

This clone was observed at least ten times. Coverage ceases 3 residues before the CDR3 finishes, and the germline J gene fills in the end. The rearrangement joins TRBV29-1 to TRBJ2-1; 9 bases fit TRBD2. The CDR3 runs 15 residues. Germline CDR1 and CDR2: SQVTM and ANQGSEA. With V trimmed by 6 bases and J by 0 bases, 6 bases remained unmatched. CDR3 protein: CSVIAGESSYNEQFF. The part of the CDR3 DNA that was read is TGCAGCGTCATAGCGGGAGAGAGCTCCTACAATGAG.

In its sample, this clone is medium-sized (0.01 to 0.1%). The read falls 3 residues short of the CDR3 end, and the missing part is taken from the germline J gene. The gene calls are TRBV6-1 and TRBJ1-6; 9 bases align to TRBD1. Germline CDR1 reads MNHNS; CDR2 reads SASEGT. J gave up 7 bases and V 4 bases, and 8 bases lay outside the gene matches. The CDR3 length is 16 residues. CDR3 DNA, as far as it was read: TGTGCCAGCAGTGCCCCTCCGACAGGGGGGAATTCACCC. Translation gives CASSAPPTGGNSP. The CDR3 in full is CASSAPPTGGNSPLHF.

Remarks on this clone: Relative to the germline gene, one junction end is altered; a read error may explain this. The CDR3 end falls 3 residues outside the read, so it is completed with the germline J gene. This chain links TRBV5-1 with TRBJ2-1; 10 nucleotides agree with TRBD1. In germline, CDR1 is SGHRS, CDR2 YFSETQ. The CDR3 totals 15 residues. Partial CDR3 DNA: TGCACCAGCAGTCGGGTTGGGACAGGGGTTTATGAG. Amino acids: CTSSRVGTGVYE. The whole CDR3 protein is CTSSRVGTGVYEQFF.

This clone has a count of ten or more. Read sequence stops 3 residues before the CDR3 end, and the germline J gene provides the missing end. V usage is TRBV20-1 and J usage is TRBJ2-5, with a weak D call TRBD2 (6 bases). V was shortened by 2 bases and J by 2 bases, with 30 bases between the two germline ends. The CDR3 totals 20 residues. Germline V gives CDR1 DFQATT, CDR2 SNEGSKA (reference sequence). The CDR3 is CSARPPRGGVYTPKQETQYF. The sequenced part of the CDR3 DNA is TGCAGTGCTAGACCACCCCGGGGAGGAGTATACACCCCGAAACAAGAGACC.

In its sample, this clone was seen many times. The read terminates 3 residues ahead of where the CDR3 ends, so the germline J gene completes it. The V and J genes are TRBV19 and TRBJ1-5, with 7 positions matching TRBD1. This CDR3 is built from 16 residues. The V gene end was trimmed by 7 bases and the J gene end by 7 bases; junction bases not matched to a gene: 16. Germline assignment: CDR1 LNHDA and CDR2 SQIVND (reference sequence). The chain's CDR3 is CASTHRGQGVGQPQHF. CDR3 DNA, as far as it was read: TGTGCCAGTACCCACCGGGGGCAGGGGGTAGGGCAGCCC.

This clone was counted at least ten times. The covered CDR3 bases are TGTGCCAGCAGCTTGGCCTTCGGGGGTACGCGGAATGAG. Amino acids: CASSLAFGGTRNE. The CDR3 in full is CASSLAFGGTRNEQFF. The chain links TRBV5-4 to TRBJ2-1; tentatively, D is TRBD2 (6 bases). The CDR3 is cut off 3 residues early in the read; its end comes from the germline J gene. The CDR3 loop spans 16 amino acids. Germline V CDR1 and CDR2: SGHNT, YYREEE (reference sequence). Trimming shortened V by 0 bases and J by 7 bases, and 17 bases separated the two germline ends.

By share, this clone counts as medium-sized. The CDR3 goes on 3 residues after the read ends, and that part is filled in from the germline J gene. The J gene is TRBJ2-1, the V gene TRBV6-2 or TRBV6-3; possible D gene TRBD1, 5 bases. Between the trimmed V and J ends, which lost 7 bases and 0 bases, there was a span of 10 bases. The CDR3 sequence is 14 residues long. Germline V lookup: CDR1 MNHEY, CDR2 SVGEGT. This chain's CDR3 is CASNGHLSYNEQFF. The sequenced part of the CDR3 DNA is TGTGCCAGCAATGGACACCTCTCCTACAATGAG.